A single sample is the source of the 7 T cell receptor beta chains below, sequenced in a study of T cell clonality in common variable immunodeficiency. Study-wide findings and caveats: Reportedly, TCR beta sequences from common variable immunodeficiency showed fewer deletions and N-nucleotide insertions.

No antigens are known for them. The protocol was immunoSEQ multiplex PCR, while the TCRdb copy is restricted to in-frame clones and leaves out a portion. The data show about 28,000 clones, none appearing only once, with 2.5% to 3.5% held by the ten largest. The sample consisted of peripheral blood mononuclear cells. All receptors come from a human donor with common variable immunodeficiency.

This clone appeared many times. The CDR3 DNA, read in part, is TGTGCCTGGAGTGGAAGCACGAACACTGAA. It translates to CAWSGSTNTE. The whole CDR3 is CAWSGSTNTEAFF. This rearrangement joins TRBV30 to TRBJ1-1; D is undetermined. The CDR3 goes on 3 residues after the read ends, and that part is filled in from the germline J gene. This CDR3 spans 13 amino acids. The germline gives CDR1 GTSNPN, CDR2 SVGIG (reference sequence). V was trimmed by 1 base and J by 1 base, leaving 7 bases between them.

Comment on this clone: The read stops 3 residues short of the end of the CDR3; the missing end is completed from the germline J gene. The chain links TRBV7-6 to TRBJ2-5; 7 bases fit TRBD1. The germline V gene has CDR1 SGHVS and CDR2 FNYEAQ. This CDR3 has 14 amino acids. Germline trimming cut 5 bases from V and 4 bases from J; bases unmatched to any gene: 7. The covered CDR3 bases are TGTGCCAGCAGCCAGCAGACAGGGCCAGAGACC. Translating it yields CASSQQTGPET. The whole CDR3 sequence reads CASSQQTGPETQYF.

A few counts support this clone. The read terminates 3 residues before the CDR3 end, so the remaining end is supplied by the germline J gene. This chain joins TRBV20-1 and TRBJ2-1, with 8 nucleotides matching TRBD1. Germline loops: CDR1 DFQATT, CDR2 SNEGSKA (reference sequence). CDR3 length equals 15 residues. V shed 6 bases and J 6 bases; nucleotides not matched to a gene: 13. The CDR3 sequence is CSAKPQGGSGNEQFF. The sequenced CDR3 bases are TGCAGTGCCAAACCACAGGGGGGATCAGGCAATGAG.

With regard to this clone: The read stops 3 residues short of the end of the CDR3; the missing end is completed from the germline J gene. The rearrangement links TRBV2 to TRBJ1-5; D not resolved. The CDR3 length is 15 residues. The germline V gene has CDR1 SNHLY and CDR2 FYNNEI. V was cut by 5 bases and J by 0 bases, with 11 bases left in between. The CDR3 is CASSPEGYSNQPQHF. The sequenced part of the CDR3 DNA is TGTGCCAGCAGTCCGGAGGGTTATAGCAATCAGCCC.

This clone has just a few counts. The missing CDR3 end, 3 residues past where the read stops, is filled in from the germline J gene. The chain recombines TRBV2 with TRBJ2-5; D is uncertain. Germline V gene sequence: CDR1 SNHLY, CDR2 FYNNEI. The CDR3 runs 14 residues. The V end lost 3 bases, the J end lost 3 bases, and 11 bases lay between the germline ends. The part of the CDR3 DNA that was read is TGTGCCAGCAGTGATATGCCCCTAAAAGAGACC. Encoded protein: CASSDMPLKET. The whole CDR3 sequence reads CASSDMPLKETQYF.

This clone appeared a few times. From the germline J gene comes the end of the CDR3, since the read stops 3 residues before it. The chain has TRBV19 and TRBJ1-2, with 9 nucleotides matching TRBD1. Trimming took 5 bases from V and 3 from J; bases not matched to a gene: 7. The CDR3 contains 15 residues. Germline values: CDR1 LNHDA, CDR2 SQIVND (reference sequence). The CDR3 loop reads CASSPWDREDYGYTF. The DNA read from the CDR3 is TGTGCCAGTAGTCCTTGGGACAGGGAGGACTATGGC.

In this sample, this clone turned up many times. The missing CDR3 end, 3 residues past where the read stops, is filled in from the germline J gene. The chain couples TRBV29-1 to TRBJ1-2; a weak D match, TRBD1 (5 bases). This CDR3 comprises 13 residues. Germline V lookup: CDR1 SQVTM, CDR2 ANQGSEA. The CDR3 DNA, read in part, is TGCAGCGTGGAACCGGGACTAGAAACCCTC. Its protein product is CSVEPGLETL. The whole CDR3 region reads CSVEPGLETLYTF.